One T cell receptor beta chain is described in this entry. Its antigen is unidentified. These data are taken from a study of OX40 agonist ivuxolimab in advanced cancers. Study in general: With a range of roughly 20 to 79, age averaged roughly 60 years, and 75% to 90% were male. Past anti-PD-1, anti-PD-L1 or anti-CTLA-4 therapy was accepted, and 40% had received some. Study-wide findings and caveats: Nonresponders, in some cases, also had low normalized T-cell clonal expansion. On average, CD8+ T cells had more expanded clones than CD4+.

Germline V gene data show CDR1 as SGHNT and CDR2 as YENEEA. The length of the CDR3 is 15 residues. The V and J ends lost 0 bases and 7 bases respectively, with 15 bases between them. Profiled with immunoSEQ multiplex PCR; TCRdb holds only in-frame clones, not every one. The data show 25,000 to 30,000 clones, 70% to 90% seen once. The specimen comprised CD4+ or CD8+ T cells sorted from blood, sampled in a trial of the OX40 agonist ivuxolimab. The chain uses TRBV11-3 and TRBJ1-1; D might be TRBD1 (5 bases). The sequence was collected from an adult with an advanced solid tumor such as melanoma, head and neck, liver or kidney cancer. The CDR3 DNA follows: TGTGCCAGCAGCTTAGATCGGCAGGGTGCCGGTGAAGCTTTCTTT. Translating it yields CASSLDRQGAGEAFF.